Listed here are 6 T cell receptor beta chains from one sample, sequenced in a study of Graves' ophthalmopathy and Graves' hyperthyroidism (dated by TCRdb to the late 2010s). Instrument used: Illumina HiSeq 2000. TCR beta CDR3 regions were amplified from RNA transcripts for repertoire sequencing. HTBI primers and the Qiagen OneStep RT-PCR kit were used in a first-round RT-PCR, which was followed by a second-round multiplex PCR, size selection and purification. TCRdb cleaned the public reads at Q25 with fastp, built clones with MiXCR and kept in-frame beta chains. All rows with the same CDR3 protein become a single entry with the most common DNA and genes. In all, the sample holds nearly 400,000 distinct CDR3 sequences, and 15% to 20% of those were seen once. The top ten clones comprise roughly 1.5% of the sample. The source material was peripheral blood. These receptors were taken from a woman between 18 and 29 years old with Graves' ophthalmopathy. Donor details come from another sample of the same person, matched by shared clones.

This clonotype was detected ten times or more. The CDR3 DNA is TGTGCCAGCTCCCAACGGGGACAGGGGCTAGGCGGCTACACCTTC. It is translated as CASSQRGQGLGGYTF. This chain links TRBV6-1 with TRBJ1-2, with 10 bases identical to TRBD1. Losses at the gene ends were 8 bases for V and 8 bases for J; bases not matched to a gene: 14. Germline CDR1 and CDR2: MNHNS and SASEGT. CDR3 length: 15 amino acids.

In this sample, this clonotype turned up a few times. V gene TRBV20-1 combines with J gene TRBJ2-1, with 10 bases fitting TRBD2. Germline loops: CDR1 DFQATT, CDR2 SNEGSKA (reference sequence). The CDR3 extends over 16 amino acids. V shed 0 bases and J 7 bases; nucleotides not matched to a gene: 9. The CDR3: CSARDRSGRASNEQFF. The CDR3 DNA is TGCAGTGCTAGAGATAGGAGCGGGAGGGCCTCTAATGAGCAGTTCTTC.

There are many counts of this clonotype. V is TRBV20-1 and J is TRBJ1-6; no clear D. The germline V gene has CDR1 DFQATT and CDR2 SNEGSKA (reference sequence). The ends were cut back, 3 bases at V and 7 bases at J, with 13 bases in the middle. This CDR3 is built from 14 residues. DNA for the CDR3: TGCAGTGCTAGCCGAGGCGGGCAGAATTCACCCCTCCACTTT. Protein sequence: CSASRGGQNSPLHF.

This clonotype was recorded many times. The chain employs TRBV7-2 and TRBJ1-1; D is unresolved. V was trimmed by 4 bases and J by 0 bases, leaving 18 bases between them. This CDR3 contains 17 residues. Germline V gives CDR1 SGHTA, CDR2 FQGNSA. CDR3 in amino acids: CASSSKTGGLMNTEAFF. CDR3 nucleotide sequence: TGTGCCAGCAGCTCCAAAACTGGAGGTCTCATGAACACTGAAGCTTTCTTT.

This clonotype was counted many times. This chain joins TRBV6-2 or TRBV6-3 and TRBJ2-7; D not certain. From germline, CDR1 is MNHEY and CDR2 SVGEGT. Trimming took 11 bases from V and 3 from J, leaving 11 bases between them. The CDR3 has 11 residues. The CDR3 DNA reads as TGTGCCGCCCGGACCCGCTACGAGCAGTACTTC. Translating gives CAARTRYEQYF.

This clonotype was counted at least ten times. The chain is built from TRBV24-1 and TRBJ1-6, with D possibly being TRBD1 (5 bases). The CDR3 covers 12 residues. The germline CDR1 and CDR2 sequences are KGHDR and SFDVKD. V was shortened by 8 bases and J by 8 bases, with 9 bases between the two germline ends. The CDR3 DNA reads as TGTGCCACCACTGGGGGGGATTCACCCCTCCACTTT. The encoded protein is CATTGGDSPLHF.